This T cell receptor (beta chain) stems from a study of response to subunit inactivated influenza vaccine. The study's findings and limits: Authors suggested each seasonal influenza vaccination recruits few new T cells.

The germline gives CDR1 KGHDR, CDR2 SFDVKD. The CDR3 spans 14 residues. Germline trimming cut 5 bases from V and 7 bases from J; bases unmatched to any gene: 5. Turning to this clonotype: Its target is not known.

In TCRdb, the RT-PCR reads were re-called with MiXCR into one record per CDR3 protein. The sample shows more than 450,000 distinct CDR3 sequences, about 12% of them seen only once. The receptor was derived from a man between 45 and 60 years old who received an inactivated influenza vaccine. The rearrangement uses TRBV24-1 and TRBJ2-1; the match to TRBD2 covers 9 bases. Sequencing used PBMCs from blood, obtained on the day of vaccination. This CDR3 is CATSAGTSSNEQFF. DNA of the CDR3: TGTGCCACCAGTGCCGGGACTAGCTCTAATGAGCAGTTCTTC.